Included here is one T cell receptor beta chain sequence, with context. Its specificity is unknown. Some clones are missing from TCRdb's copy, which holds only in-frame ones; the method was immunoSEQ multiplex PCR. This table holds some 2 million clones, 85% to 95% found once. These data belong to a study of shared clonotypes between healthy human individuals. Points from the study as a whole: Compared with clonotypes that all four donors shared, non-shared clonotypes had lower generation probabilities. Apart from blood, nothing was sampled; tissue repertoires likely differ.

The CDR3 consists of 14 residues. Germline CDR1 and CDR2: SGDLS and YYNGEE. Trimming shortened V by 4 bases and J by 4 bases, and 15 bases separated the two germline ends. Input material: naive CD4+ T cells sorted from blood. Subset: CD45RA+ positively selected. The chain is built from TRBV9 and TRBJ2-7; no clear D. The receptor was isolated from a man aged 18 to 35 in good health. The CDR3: CASSPRTVDYEQYF. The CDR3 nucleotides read TGTGCCAGCAGCCCAAGGACGGTTGATTACGAGCAGTACTTC.